This entry lists 10 T cell receptor beta chains sequenced from one sample in a study of sequential checkpoint blockade in melanoma. Treatment of the sample: randomized to nivolumab then ipilimumab (arm A) or the reverse (arm B). TCRdb's table, derived via immunoSEQ multiplex PCR, lists solely in-frame clones and lacks some. The sample has several thousand clones, roughly 21% seen once. The material sequenced was tumor tissue (inferred from file names), taken from a patient given nivolumab and ipilimumab in sequence. Every receptor here comes from a human patient with melanoma. Some clones in this sample may be carry-over from other donors' samples.

This clone was seen at least ten times. The chain joins TRBV9 to TRBJ2-2; D is ambiguous. The CDR3 length is 14 residues. Germline CDR1 is SGDLS and CDR2 is YYNGEE. V was shortened by 5 bases and J by 1 base, with 9 bases between the two germline ends. The chain's CDR3 is CASSEVGNTGELFF. In DNA form, the CDR3 reads TGTGCCAGCAGTGAGGTGGGGAACACCGGGGAGCTGTTTTTT.

In its sample, this clone is hyperexpanded. The gene calls are TRBV14 and TRBJ2-7; D call uncertain. The CDR3 loop spans 12 amino acids. V lost 3 bases, J lost 2 bases, and 5 bases lay in between. CDR1 SGHDN and CDR2 FVKESK come from the germline V gene. The CDR3, as DNA: TGTGCCAGCAGCCACCAAACCTACGAGCAGTACTTC. Its translation is CASSHQTYEQYF.

This clone is termed medium-sized (0.01 to 0.1%). CDR3 region: CASSSPGTDTYEQYF. CDR3 in DNA: TGTGCCAGCAGTTCGCCCGGGACGGACACCTACGAGCAGTACTTC. The rearrangement joins TRBV6-8 to TRBJ2-7; D is perhaps TRBD1 or TRBD2 (5 bases each). The CDR3 totals 15 residues. V lost 4 bases, J lost 2 bases, and 15 bases lay in between. Germline loops: CDR1 MNHGY, CDR2 SAAAGT.

CDR3 sequence: CASSIEGAGGYTF. CDR3 DNA: TGTGCCAGTAGTATCGAGGGGGCTGGTGGCTACACCTTC. This chain links TRBV19 with TRBJ1-2; 7 bases align to TRBD1. The germline CDR1 and CDR2 sequences are LNHDA and SQIVND (reference sequence). The CDR3 loop spans 13 amino acids. V was pared by 3 bases and J by 7 bases, with 5 bases of the junction left unmatched.

This clone is categorized as medium-sized. The chain couples TRBV6-8 to TRBJ1-2, with D possibly being TRBD1 (6 bases). There are 14 residues in the CDR3. V was clipped by 9 bases and J by 4 bases, with 18 bases between them. Germline assignment: CDR1 MNHGY and CDR2 SAAAGT. The CDR3 DNA reads TGTGCCAGTCGGGGGCAACTTTTTGCCTATGGCTACACCTTC. Its translation: CASRGQLFAYGYTF.

By proportion, this clone is medium-sized (0.01 to 0.1%). V and J are TRBV9 and TRBJ2-2; D possibly corresponds to TRBD1 (6 bases). V lost 1 base, J lost 2 bases, and 9 bases lay in between. Germline values: CDR1 SGDLS, CDR2 YYNGEE. There are 15 residues in the CDR3. CDR3 DNA sequence: TGTGCCAGCAGCGTATACGGGACAAACACCGGGGAGCTGTTTTTT. This codes for CASSVYGTNTGELFF.

V gene TRBV29-1 combines with J gene TRBJ2-5; no definite D call. Germline V gene data show CDR1 as SQVTM and CDR2 as ANQGSEA. The germline V and J ends were trimmed by 3 bases and 5 bases, with 19 bases remaining between them. The CDR3 runs 15 residues. For the CDR3, the DNA is TGCAGCGTTGAGGAACCGGAAAAAAACGTGGAGACCCAGTACTTC. Amino acids: CSVEEPEKNVETQYF.

This clone was detected a few times. CDR3 amino acids: CASLQRDRTPDTQYF. CDR3 coding DNA: TGTGCCAGCCTTCAACGGGACAGGACTCCAGATACGCAGTATTTT. The chain employs TRBV6-8 and TRBJ2-3; 8 bases agree with TRBD1. Germline V gives CDR1 MNHGY, CDR2 SAAAGT. This CDR3 is built from 15 residues. V was clipped by 8 bases and J by 4 bases; unmatched bases: 11.

This clone was recorded a few times. The rearrangement uses TRBV9 and TRBJ1-6; 7 bases align to TRBD1. The CDR3 length is 15 residues. Germline CDR1 is SGDLS and CDR2 is YYNGEE. V gave up 7 bases and J gave up 5 bases; unmatched junction bases: 9. The CDR3 DNA follows: TGTGCCAGCTCTTTCGGACAGGCGAATAATTCACCCCTCCACTTT. Translating it yields CASSFGQANNSPLHF.

In its sample, this clone is medium-sized. The V gene is TRBV9, the J gene TRBJ2-3; D is possibly TRBD2 (5 bases). The V and J ends lost 3 bases and 6 bases respectively, with 14 bases between them. In germline, CDR1 is SGDLS, CDR2 YYNGEE. The CDR3 extends over 14 amino acids. The CDR3 reads CASSAGLVQDTQYF. CDR3 DNA sequence: TGTGCCAGCAGCGCTGGACTCGTCCAGGATACGCAGTATTTT.